These 5 T cell receptor beta chains came from one sample sequenced in a study of CXCR3-negative and CXCR3-positive naive CD8 T cells. Researchers prepared the TRB cDNA libraries using 5' RACE with UMI labels. TCRdb re-called the 5' RACE reads and gives one entry per CDR3 protein, without DNA. This repertoire includes tens of thousands of distinct CDR3 sequences. The source material was naive CXCR3- CD8+ T cells from blood. Subset reported: CD45RO-CCR7+CD27+CD95- naive CD8+ T cells lacking CXCR3 (TNR3-). The receptors derive from a human donor in good health. Some clones in this sample may be carry-over from other donors' samples.

This sequence joins TRBV24-1 and TRBJ2-1; absent DNA, TCRdb's TRBD2 call cannot be checked. CDR1 and CDR2 from the germline V gene are KGHDR and SFDVKD. The CDR3 spans 18 residues. The CDR3 protein is CATSDPRSSSGGANEQFF.

The V call is TRBV28, the J call TRBJ1-1. This CDR3 spans 14 amino acids. The germline gives CDR1 MDHEN, CDR2 SYDVKM. This CDR3 reads CASTNSEGWTEAFF.

The CDR3 spells CASSSMSTAAPDETQYF. The gene calls are TRBV12-3 or TRBV12-4 and TRBJ2-5. This CDR3 spans 17 amino acids.

This chain links TRBV25-1 with TRBJ2-5; no DNA is available, so the TRBD2 call from TCRdb remains unchecked. Germline CDR1 MGHDK, CDR2 SYGVNS. The CDR3 has 15 amino acids. CDR3 sequence: CASSEFGASGETQYF. The full variable domain, rest sourced from reference TRBV25-1 and TRBJ2-5, is EADIYQTPRYLVIGTGKKITLECSQTMGHDKMYWYQQDPGMELHLIHYSYGVNSTEKGDLSSESTVSRIRTEHFPLTLESARPSHTSQYLCASSEFGASGETQYFGPGTRLLVL.

The CDR3 protein is CARPSFNGLNTEAFF. The rearrangement links TRBV28 to TRBJ1-1. The germline gives CDR1 MDHEN, CDR2 SYDVKM. This CDR3 has 15 amino acids.